This T cell receptor beta chain was identified during a study of T cells after posttransplantation cyclophosphamide. Profiling relied on immunoSEQ multiplex PCR, and the TCRdb table lists in-frame clones only, not all of them. Among about 14,000 clones, roughly four fifths were seen once, and the ten largest hold around 1.2%. CDR3 length equals 12 residues. Germline CDR1 and CDR2: SEHNR and FQNEAQ (reference sequence). With 2 bases removed from V and 5 bases from J, the gap between germline ends came to 6 bases. The receptor comes from a man aged 45-65 years. The rearrangement joins TRBV7-9 to TRBJ1-2; D not certain. The source material was memory CD4+ T cells sorted from PBMCs. Here the CDR3 DNA reads TGTGCCAGCAGCTTAACAGTTTATGGCTACACCTTC. Its protein product is CASSLTVYGYTF.